One and the same sample provided the 20 T cell receptor beta chains below, sequenced in a study of patients and donors after allogeneic stem cell transplantation. TCRdb re-called the RT-PCR reads with MiXCR, one entry per CDR3 protein. The sample includes around 200,000 distinct CDR3 sequences, less than 50% of them seen just once. The specimen was blood, either unsorted or a sorted T cell fraction (not recorded which). The receptors stem from a human donor who was either an allogeneic HSCT recipient or a stem cell or donor lymphocyte infusion donor (not recorded which). It is not recorded whose cells these are; they may come from a transplant donor.

This clonotype was picked up many times. The CDR3 loop reads CASSPLGNNEKLFF. The CDR3 DNA reads TGTGCCAGCTCACCATTGGGCAACAATGAAAAACTGTTTTTT. The V gene is TRBV18, the J gene TRBJ1-4; D remains unclear. CDR3 length: 14 amino acids. Trimming pared 2 bases from V and 5 bases from J, leaving 9 bases between. CDR1 and CDR2 from the germline V gene are KGHSH and LQKENI.

This clonotype has only a few counts. The genes are TRBV12-3 or TRBV12-4 and TRBJ1-5; D not resolved. Trimming took off 7 bases at V and 9 bases at J, with 16 bases between the two ends. The CDR3 covers 13 residues. DNA of the CDR3: TGTGCCAGCACCGGGGATCTTAGTGCGCCCCAGCATTTT. Amino acid sequence: CASTGDLSAPQHF.

Only a few counts were recorded for this clonotype. The chain combines TRBV28 with TRBJ1-2; 7 positions agree with TRBD1. CDR3 size: 13 residues. The ends lost 3 bases at V and 7 bases at J; junction bases unmatched: 5. Germline CDR1 and CDR2: MDHEN and SYDVKM. The CDR3 protein is CASSFQSGGGYTF. DNA of the CDR3: TGTGCCAGCAGTTTTCAGTCAGGGGGTGGCTACACCTTC.

The chain employs TRBV18 and TRBJ1-1, with D hard to call. CDR1 and CDR2 from the germline V gene are KGHSH and LQKENI. With 2 bases removed from V and 7 bases from J, the gap between germline ends came to 11 bases. The CDR3 contains 13 residues. CDR3 sequence reads: CASSPTSEIEAFF. In DNA form, the CDR3 reads TGTGCCAGCTCACCAACCTCAGAAATTGAAGCTTTCTTT. Variable domain in full (rest from reference TRBV18 and TRBJ1-1): NAGVMQNPRHLVRRRGQEARLRCSPMKGHSHVYWYRQLPEEGLKFMVYLQKENIIDESGMPKERFSAEFPKEGPSILRIQQVVRGDSAAYFCASSPTSEIEAFFGQGTRLTVV.

The chain joins TRBV9 to TRBJ2-2; TRBD2 matches at 9 bases. Germline V gives CDR1 SGDLS, CDR2 YYNGEE. The CDR3 contains 13 residues. V shed 5 bases, J shed 4 bases, and the junction held 0 bases outside the gene matches. CDR3 coding DNA: TGTGCCAGCAGGACTAGCGGCACCGGGGAGCTGTTTTTT. This translates into CASRTSGTGELFF.

There are a few counts of this clonotype. V is TRBV7-6 and J is TRBJ1-3; D unresolved. CDR1 SGHVS and CDR2 FNYEAQ come from the germline V gene. This CDR3 spans 16 amino acids. V lost 2 bases to trimming and J lost 4 bases, with 15 bases between them. The CDR3 protein is CASSLRQGLKGNTIYF. CDR3 sequence (DNA): TGTGCCAGCAGCTTACGACAAGGGCTGAAGGGAAACACCATATATTTT.

The J gene is TRBJ2-5, the V gene TRBV11-2; D might be TRBD1 (6 bases). Germline V gene sequence: CDR1 SGHAT, CDR2 FQNNGV. The CDR3 spans 15 residues. The V end lost 5 bases, the J end lost 2 bases, and 15 bases lay between the germline ends. The CDR3 nucleotides read TGTGCCAGCAGCCCACCTAGACAGGATCAAGAGACCCAGTACTTC. Translation: CASSPPRQDQETQYF.

The chain links TRBV18 to TRBJ1-2; D is unclear. Germline lookup yields CDR1 KGHSH and CDR2 LQKENI. This CDR3 has 14 residues. Trimming took off 2 bases at V and 0 bases at J, with 7 bases between the two ends. The CDR3 sequence is CASSPGVTNYGYTF. As DNA, the CDR3 is TGTGCCAGCTCACCAGGGGTAACTAACTATGGCTACACCTTC.

The chain carries TRBV20-1 and TRBJ1-5; D gene uncertain. The CDR3 totals 13 residues. Germline V gives CDR1 DFQATT, CDR2 SNEGSKA (reference sequence). With 2 bases removed from V and 0 bases from J, the gap between germline ends came to 5 bases. CDR3 in amino acids: CSARQVSNQPQHF. In nucleotides, the CDR3 is TGCAGTGCTAGACAGGTTAGCAATCAGCCCCAGCATTTT.

This chain connects TRBV4-1 to TRBJ1-1; D perhaps matches TRBD1 (5 bases). CDR3 length equals 15 residues. V gave up 1 base and J gave up 1 base, with 10 bases separating them. Germline CDR1 reads MGHRA; CDR2 reads YSYEKL. The CDR3 sequence: CASSQVRRGNTEAFF. CDR3 sequence (DNA): TGCGCCAGCAGCCAAGTAAGAAGGGGGAACACTGAAGCTTTCTTT.

The gene calls are TRBV9 and TRBJ2-5; D unclear. This CDR3 region has 17 residues. Trimming left V 0 bases short and J 1 base short, with 16 bases between. Germline CDR1 reads SGDLS; CDR2 reads YYNGEE. The chain's CDR3 is CASSVGPSLILQETQYF. The CDR3 DNA reads as TGTGCCAGCAGCGTAGGGCCGTCCCTTATCCTCCAAGAGACCCAGTACTTC.

The chain links TRBV20-1 to TRBJ1-5; D is undetermined. Germline V CDR1 and CDR2: DFQATT, SNEGSKA (reference sequence). Deletions cut 3 bases from V and 6 bases from J, with 9 bases between. The CDR3 consists of 12 residues. Here the CDR3 DNA reads TGCAGTGCTAGTAATTCGGGTCAGCCCCAGCATTTT. Translating it yields CSASNSGQPQHF.

J is TRBJ2-7 and V is TRBV9; 7 bases fit TRBD2. Germline V lookup: CDR1 SGDLS, CDR2 YYNGEE. The ends lost 4 bases at V and 3 bases at J; junction bases unmatched: 7. The CDR3 runs 14 residues. CDR3 region: CASSPRREIYEQYF. CDR3 DNA: TGTGCCAGCAGCCCGAGGCGGGAGATCTACGAGCAGTACTTC. Together with reference TRBV9 and TRBJ2-7, the CDR3 gives the full variable domain: DSGVTQTPKHLITATGQRVTLRCSPRSGDLSVYWYQQSLDQGLQFLIQYYNGEERAKGNILERFSAQQFPDLHSELNLSSLELGDSALYFCASSPRREIYEQYFGPGTRLTVT.

This chain links TRBV4-2 with TRBJ1-4, with 8 bases that match TRBD1. The CDR3 loop spans 15 amino acids. Germline loops: CDR1 LGHNA, CDR2 YNFKEQ. V was pared by 4 bases and J by 8 bases, with 9 bases of the junction left unmatched. The CDR3 DNA sequence: TGTGCCAGCAGCCTCACGGGGACAGGCTACGAAAAACTGTTTTTT. Translated, it gives CASSLTGTGYEKLFF.

This chain links TRBV6-5 with TRBJ1-6, with D possibly being TRBD1 (5 bases). This CDR3 is built from 16 residues. Germline loops: CDR1 MNHEY, CDR2 SVGAGI. V gave up 0 bases and J gave up 8 bases, with 14 bases separating them. The DNA for the CDR3 is TGTGCCAGCAGTTACTCTTGGGGGAGGCTGGATTCACCCCTCCACTTT. It specifies CASSYSWGRLDSPLHF.

This chain joins TRBV6-5 and TRBJ2-7; possibly TRBD1 or TRBD2 for D (6 bases each). This CDR3 has 16 amino acids. V was pared by 0 bases and J by 3 bases, with 15 bases between. CDR1 is MNHEY and CDR2 is SVGAGI in the germline V gene. The chain's CDR3 is CASSYSGGRIGYEQYF. The CDR3 coding sequence is TGTGCCAGCAGTTACTCTGGGGGGCGTATAGGCTACGAGCAGTACTTC.

V gene TRBV20-1 combines with J gene TRBJ1-1; D perhaps matches TRBD1 (5 bases). This CDR3 region has 14 residues. The germline gives CDR1 DFQATT, CDR2 SNEGSKA (reference sequence). Trimming removed 1 base at V and 4 bases at J, with 13 bases between. The CDR3 loop reads CSARAPGTGTEAFF. The CDR3 DNA follows: TGCAGTGCTAGAGCCCCAGGGACTGGCACTGAAGCTTTCTTT.

This rearrangement joins TRBV3-1 to TRBJ2-1, with a possible D match to TRBD2 (5 bases). The CDR3 contains 13 residues. Germline V gene lookup returns CDR1 LGHDT and CDR2 YNNKEL (reference sequence). The V gene lost 6 bases and the J gene lost 5 bases, with 11 bases spanning the gap. CDR3 sequence: CASSVRVNNEQFF. The CDR3 bases are TGTGCCAGCAGTGTGAGGGTGAACAATGAGCAGTTCTTC.

The V and J genes are TRBV10-3 and TRBJ1-2, with TRBD1 as a possible D gene (6 bases). CDR1 and CDR2 from the germline V gene are ENHRY and SYGVKD. Trimming took off 0 bases at V and 6 bases at J, with 11 bases between the two ends. This CDR3 contains 14 residues. CDR3 coding DNA: TGTGCCATCAGTGAGTCGACAGGCGTTGATGGCTACACCTTC. Translation: CAISESTGVDGYTF.

This clonotype was seen only a few times. The chain carries TRBV12-3 or TRBV12-4 and TRBJ2-1, with D possibly matching TRBD2 (5 bases). This CDR3 contains 15 residues. V lost 3 bases, J lost 0 bases, and 9 bases lay in between. DNA of the CDR3: TGTGCCAGCAGTTTGGAGGCAGCCTCCTACAATGAGCAGTTCTTC. Translating gives CASSLEAASYNEQFF.